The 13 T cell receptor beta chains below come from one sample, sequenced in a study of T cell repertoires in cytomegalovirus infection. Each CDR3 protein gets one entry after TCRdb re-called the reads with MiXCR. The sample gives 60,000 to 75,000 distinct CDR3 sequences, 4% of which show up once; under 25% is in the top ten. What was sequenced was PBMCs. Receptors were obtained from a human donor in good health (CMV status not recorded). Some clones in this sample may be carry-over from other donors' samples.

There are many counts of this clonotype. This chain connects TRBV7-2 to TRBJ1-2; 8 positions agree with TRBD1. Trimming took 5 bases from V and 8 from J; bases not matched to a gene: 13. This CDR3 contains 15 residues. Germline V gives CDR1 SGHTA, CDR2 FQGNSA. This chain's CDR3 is CASSPNAAGGWGYTF. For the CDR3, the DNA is TGTGCCAGCAGCCCCAACGCGGCAGGGGGCTGGGGCTACACCTTC.

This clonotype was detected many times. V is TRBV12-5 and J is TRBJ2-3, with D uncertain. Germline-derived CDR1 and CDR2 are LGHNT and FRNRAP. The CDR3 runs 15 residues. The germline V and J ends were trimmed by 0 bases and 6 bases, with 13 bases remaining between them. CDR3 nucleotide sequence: TGTGCTAGTGGTTTGGTAGGTCGCGCGACGGATACGCAGTATTTT. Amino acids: CASGLVGRATDTQYF.

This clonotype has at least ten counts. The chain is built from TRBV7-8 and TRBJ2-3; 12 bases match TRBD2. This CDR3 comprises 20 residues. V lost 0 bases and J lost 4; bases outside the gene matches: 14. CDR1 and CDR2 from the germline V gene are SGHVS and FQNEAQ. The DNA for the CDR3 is TGTGCCAGCAGCTTAGCCATCCTGCACCCTAGCGGGAGGGCCCCAGATACGCAGTATTTT. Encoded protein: CASSLAILHPSGRAPDTQYF.

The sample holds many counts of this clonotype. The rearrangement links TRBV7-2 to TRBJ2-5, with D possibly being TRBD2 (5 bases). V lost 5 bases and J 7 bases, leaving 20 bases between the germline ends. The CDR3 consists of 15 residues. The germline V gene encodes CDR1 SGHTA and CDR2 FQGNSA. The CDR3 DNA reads TGTGCCAGCAGCGGTACCGCGTTCCTCCGGGGGACCCAGTACTTC. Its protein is CASSGTAFLRGTQYF.

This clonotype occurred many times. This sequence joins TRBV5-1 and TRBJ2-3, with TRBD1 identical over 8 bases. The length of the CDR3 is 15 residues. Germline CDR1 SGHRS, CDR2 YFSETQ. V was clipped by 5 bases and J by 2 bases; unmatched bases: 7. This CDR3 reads CASSLGQGLTDTQYF. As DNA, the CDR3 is TGCGCCAGCAGTCTCGGACAGGGCCTCACAGATACGCAGTATTTT.

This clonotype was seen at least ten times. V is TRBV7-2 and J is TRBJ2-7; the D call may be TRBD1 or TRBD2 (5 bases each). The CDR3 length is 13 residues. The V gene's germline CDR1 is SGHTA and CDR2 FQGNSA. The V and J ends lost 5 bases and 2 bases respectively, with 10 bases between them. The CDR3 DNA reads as TGTGCCAGCAGCCCGGGACGGACCTACGAGCAGTACTTC. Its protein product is CASSPGRTYEQYF.

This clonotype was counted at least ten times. The CDR3 sequence: CASSPHSGTYEQYF. The CDR3, as DNA: TGCGCCAGCAGCCCCCACAGCGGGACCTACGAGCAGTACTTC. The chain links TRBV4-3 to TRBJ2-7, with TRBD2 matching over 7 bases. V gave up 4 bases and J gave up 2 bases; unmatched junction bases: 5. The CDR3 loop spans 14 amino acids. Germline CDR1 and CDR2: LGHNA and YSLEER.

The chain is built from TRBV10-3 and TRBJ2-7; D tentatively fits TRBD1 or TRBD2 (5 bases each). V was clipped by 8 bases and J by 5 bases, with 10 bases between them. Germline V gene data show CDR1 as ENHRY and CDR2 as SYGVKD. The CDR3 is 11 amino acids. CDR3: CAIGAGNEQYF. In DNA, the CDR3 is TGTGCCATCGGGGCCGGGAACGAGCAGTACTTC.

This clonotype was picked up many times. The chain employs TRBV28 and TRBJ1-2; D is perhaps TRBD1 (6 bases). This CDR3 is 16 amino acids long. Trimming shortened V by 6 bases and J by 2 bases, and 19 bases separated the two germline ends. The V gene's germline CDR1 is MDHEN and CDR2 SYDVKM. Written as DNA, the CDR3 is TGTGCCAGCAGCCCCACCGGACGAACAGGGAACTATGGCTACACCTTC. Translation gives CASSPTGRTGNYGYTF.

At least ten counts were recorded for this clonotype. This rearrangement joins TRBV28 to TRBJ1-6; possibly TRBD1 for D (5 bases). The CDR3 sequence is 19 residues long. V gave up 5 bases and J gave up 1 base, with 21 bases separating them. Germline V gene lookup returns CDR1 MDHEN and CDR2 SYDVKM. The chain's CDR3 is CASSPSTARSMSYNSPLHF. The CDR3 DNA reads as TGTGCCAGCAGTCCCTCGACAGCCAGGTCTATGTCCTATAATTCACCCCTCCACTTT.

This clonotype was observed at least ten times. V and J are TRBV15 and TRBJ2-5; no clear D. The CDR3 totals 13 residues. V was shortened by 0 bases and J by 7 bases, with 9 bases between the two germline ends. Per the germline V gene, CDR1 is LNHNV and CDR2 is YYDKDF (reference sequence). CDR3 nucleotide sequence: TGTGCCACCAGCAGAGAGCCGGACCGGACCCAGTACTTC. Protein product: CATSREPDRTQYF.

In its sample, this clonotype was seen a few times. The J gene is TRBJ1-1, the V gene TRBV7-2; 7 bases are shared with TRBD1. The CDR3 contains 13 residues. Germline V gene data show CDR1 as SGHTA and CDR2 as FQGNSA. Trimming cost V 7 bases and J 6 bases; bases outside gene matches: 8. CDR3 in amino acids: CASKGRQGAEAFF. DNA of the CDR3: TGTGCCAGCAAAGGCCGACAGGGCGCTGAAGCTTTCTTT.

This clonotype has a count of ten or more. The CDR3 DNA sequence: TGTGCCAGCAGCTTACAAGGGAACCAGCCCCAGCATTTT. Its protein is CASSLQGNQPQHF. The V and J genes are TRBV7-2 and TRBJ1-5; D gene unclear. The CDR3 has 13 residues. CDR1 and CDR2 from the germline V gene are SGHTA and FQGNSA. V was shortened by 2 bases and J by 7 bases, with 9 bases between the two germline ends. The entire variable domain, with the rest obtained from reference TRBV7-2 and TRBJ1-5, is as follows: GAGVSQSPSNKVTEKGKDVELRCDPISGHTALYWYRQSLGQGLEFLIYFQGNSAPDKSGLPSDRFSAERTGGSVSTLTIQRTQQEDSAVYLCASSLQGNQPQHFGDGTRLSIL.